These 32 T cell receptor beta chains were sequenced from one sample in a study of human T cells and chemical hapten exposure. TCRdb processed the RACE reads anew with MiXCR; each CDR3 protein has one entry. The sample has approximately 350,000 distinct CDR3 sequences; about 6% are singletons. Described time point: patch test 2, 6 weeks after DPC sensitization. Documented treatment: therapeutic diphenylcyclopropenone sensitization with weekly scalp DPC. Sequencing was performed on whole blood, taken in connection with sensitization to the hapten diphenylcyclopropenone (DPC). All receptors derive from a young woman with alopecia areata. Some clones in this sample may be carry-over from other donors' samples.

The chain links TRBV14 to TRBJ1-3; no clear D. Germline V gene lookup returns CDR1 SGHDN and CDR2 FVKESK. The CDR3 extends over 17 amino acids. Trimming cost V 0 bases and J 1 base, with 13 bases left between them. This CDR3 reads CASSQDWWSDSGNTIYF. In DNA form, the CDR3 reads TGTGCCAGCAGCCAAGATTGGTGGTCAGATTCTGGAAACACCATATATTTT.

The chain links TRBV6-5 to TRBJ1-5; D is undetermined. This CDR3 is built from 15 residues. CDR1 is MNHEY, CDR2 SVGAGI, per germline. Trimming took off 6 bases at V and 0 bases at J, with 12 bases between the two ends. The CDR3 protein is CASSTDSFSNQPQHF. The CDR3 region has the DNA TGTGCCAGCAGCACCGACTCTTTTAGCAATCAGCCCCAGCATTTT.

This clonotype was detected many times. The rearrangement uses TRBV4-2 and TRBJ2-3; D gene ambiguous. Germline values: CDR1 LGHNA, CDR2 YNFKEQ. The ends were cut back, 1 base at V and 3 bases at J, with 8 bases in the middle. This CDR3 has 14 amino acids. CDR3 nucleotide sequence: TGTGCCAGCAGCCAAGTCGGCTCAACAGATACGCAGTATTTT. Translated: CASSQVGSTDTQYF.

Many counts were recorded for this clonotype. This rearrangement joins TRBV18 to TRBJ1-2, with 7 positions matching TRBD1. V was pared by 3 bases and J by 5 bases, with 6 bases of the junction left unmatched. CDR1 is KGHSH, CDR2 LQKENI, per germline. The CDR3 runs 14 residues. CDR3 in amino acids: CASSPDVQGYGYTF. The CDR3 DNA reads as TGTGCCAGCTCACCCGACGTACAGGGGTATGGCTACACCTTC.

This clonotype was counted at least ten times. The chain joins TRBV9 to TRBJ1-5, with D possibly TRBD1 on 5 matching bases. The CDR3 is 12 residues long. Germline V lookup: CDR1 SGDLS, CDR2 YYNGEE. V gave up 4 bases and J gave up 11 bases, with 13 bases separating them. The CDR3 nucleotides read TGTGCCAGCAGCACAAGGAGGGGAGCCCAGCATTTT. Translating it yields CASSTRRGAQHF.

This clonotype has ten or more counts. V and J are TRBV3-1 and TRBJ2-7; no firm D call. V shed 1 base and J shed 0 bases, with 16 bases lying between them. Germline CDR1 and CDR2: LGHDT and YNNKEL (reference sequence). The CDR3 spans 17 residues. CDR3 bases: TGTGCCAGCAGCCAAGGGAGTCCGGACGGCCTCTCCTACGAGCAGTACTTC. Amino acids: CASSQGSPDGLSYEQYF.

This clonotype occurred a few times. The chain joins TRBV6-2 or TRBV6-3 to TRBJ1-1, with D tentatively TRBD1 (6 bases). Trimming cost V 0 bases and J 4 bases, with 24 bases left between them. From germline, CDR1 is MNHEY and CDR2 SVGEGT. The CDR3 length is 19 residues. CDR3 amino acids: CASSYSQNSVRGETTEAFF. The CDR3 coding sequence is TGTGCCAGCAGTTACTCGCAGAATTCTGTCAGGGGAGAAACCACTGAAGCTTTCTTT.

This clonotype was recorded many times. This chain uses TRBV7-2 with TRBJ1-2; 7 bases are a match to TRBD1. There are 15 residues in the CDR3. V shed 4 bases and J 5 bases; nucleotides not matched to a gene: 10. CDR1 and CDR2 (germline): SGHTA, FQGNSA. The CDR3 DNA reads TGTGCCAGCAGCTCCCAGACAGGGATAGTATATGGCTACACCTTC. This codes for CASSSQTGIVYGYTF.

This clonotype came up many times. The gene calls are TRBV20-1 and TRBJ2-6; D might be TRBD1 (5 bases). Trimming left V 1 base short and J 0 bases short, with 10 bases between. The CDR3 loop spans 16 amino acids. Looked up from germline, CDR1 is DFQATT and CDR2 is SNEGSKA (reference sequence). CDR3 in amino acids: CSARAHQGSGANVLTF. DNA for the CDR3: TGCAGTGCTAGAGCCCATCAGGGCTCTGGGGCCAACGTCCTGACTTTC.

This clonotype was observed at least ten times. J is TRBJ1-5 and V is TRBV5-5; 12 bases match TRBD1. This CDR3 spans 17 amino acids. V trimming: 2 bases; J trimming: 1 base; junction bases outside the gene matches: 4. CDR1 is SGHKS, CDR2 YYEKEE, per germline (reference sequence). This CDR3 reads CASSLRDRGLSNQPQHF. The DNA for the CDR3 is TGTGCCAGCAGCTTAAGGGACAGGGGGCTGAGCAATCAGCCCCAGCATTTT.

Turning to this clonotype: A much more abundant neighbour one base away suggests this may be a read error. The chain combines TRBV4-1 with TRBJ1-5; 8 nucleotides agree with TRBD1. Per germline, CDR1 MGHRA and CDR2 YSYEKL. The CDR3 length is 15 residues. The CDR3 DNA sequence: TGCGCCAGCAGCCGGGGACAGGACAGCAATCAGCGCCAGCATTTT. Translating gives CASSRGQDSNQRQHF.

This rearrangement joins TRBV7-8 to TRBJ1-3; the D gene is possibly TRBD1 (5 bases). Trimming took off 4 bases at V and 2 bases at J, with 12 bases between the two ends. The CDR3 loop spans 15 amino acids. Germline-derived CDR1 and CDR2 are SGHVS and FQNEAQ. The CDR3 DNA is TGTGCCAGCAGCTCCCTCGTGGGGCCTGGAAACACCATATATTTT. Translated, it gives CASSSLVGPGNTIYF.

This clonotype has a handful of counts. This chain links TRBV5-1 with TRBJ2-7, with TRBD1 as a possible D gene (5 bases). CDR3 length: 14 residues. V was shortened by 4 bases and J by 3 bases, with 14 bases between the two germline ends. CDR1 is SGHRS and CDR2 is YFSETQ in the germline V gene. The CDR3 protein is CASSLNQGDYEQYF. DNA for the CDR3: TGCGCCAGCAGCCTAAATCAGGGTGACTACGAGCAGTACTTC.

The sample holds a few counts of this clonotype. The CDR3 here is CASSQGLGQGAHEQFF. CDR3 bases: TGCGCCAGCAGCCAAGGCCTGGGACAGGGGGCCCATGAGCAGTTCTTC. This chain connects TRBV4-3 to TRBJ2-1, with TRBD1 matching over 12 bases. The J segment lost 8 bases and the V segment lost 1 base, leaving 6 bases of the junction unmatched. Germline values: CDR1 LGHNA, CDR2 YSLEER. This CDR3 comprises 16 residues.

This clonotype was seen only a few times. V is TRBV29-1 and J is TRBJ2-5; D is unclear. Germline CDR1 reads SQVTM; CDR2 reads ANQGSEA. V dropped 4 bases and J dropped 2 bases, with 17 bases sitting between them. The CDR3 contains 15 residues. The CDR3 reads CSVVFRGEEQETQYF. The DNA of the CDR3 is TGCAGCGTTGTATTTCGAGGAGAGGAGCAAGAGACCCAGTACTTC.

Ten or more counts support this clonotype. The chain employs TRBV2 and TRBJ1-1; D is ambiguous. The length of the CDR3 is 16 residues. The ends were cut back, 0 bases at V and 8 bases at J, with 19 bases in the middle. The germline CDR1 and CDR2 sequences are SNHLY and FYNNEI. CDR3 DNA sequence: TGTGCCAGCAGTGAAGCCGACCGGGCCAGCTTTATGGAAGCTTTCTTT. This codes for CASSEADRASFMEAFF.

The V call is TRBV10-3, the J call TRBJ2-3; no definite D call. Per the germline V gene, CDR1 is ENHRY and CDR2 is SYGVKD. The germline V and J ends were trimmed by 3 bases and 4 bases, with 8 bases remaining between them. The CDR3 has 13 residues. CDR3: CAISDPSADTQYF. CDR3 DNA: TGTGCCATCAGTGATCCGTCGGCAGATACGCAGTATTTT.

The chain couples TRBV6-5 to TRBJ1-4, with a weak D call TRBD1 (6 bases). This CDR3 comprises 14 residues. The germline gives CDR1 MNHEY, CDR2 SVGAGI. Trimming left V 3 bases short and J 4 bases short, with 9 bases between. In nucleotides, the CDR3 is TGTGCCAGCAGTTATGAAGGGGGTAATGAAAAACTGTTTTTT. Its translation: CASSYEGGNEKLFF.

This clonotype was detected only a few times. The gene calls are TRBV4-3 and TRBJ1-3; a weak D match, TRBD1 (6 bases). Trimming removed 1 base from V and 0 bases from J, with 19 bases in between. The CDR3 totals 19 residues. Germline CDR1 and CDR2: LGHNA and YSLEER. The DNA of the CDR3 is TGCGCCAGCAGCCAAGGAGGCGTAGGACAGAACTACTCTGGAAACACCATATATTTT. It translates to CASSQGGVGQNYSGNTIYF.

The CDR3 DNA sequence: TGTGCCAGTCGAGTAGACAGGGGCTACACTGAAGCTTTCTTT. This encodes CASRVDRGYTEAFF. V gene TRBV7-9 combines with J gene TRBJ1-1; 8 bases line up with TRBD1. The CDR3 length is 14 residues. Germline V lookup: CDR1 SEHNR, CDR2 FQNEAQ (reference sequence). The ends lost 9 bases at V and 3 bases at J; junction bases unmatched: 9.

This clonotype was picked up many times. CDR3 protein: CASSDPTDTQYF. The CDR3 nucleotides read TGTGCCAGCAGCGACCCGACAGATACGCAGTATTTT. The chain carries TRBV9 and TRBJ2-3; D remains ambiguous. Germline V gives CDR1 SGDLS, CDR2 YYNGEE. Between the trimmed V and J ends, which lost 3 bases and 3 bases, there was a span of 5 bases. This CDR3 is built from 12 residues.

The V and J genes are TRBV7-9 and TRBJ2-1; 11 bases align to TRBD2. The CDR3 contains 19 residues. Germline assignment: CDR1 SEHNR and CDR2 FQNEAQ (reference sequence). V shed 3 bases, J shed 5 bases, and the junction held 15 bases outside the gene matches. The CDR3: CASSFSGTSGGARHNEQFF. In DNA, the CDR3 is TGTGCCAGCAGCTTTTCCGGGACTAGCGGCGGCGCCCGACACAATGAGCAGTTCTTC.

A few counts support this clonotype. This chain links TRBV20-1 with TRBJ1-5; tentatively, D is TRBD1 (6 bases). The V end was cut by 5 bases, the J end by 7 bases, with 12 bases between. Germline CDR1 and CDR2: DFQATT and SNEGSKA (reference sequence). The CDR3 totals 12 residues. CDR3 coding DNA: TGCAGTGCTGGGGAACAGGGACAGCCCCAGCATTTT. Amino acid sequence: CSAGEQGQPQHF.

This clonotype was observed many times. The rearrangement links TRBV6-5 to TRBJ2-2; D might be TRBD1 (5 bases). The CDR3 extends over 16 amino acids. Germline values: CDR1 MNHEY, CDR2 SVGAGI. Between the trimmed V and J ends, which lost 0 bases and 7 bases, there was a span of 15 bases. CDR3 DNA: TGTGCCAGCAGTTACTCAGCCGCAGGGTTGGTCGGGGAGCTGTTTTTT. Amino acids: CASSYSAAGLVGELFF.

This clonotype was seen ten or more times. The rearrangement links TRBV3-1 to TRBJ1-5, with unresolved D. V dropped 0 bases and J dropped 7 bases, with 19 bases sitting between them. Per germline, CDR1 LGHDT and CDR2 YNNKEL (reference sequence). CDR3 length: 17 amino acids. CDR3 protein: CASSQDSLGSLAQPQHF. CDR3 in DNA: TGTGCCAGCAGCCAAGATTCCCTGGGCAGCCTAGCACAGCCCCAGCATTTT. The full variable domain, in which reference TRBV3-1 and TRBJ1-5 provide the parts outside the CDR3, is DTAVSQTPKYLVTQMGNDKSIKCEQNLGHDTMYWYKQDSKKFLKIMFSYNNKELIINETVPNRFSPKSPDKAHLNLHINSLELGDSAVYFCASSQDSLGSLAQPQHFGDGTRLSIL.

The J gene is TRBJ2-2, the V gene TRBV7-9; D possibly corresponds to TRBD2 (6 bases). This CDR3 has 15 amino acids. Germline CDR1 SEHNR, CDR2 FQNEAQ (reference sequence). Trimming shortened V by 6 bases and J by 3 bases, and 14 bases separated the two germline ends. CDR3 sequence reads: CASSMAGSDTGELFF. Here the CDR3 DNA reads TGTGCCAGCAGTATGGCGGGGTCGGACACCGGGGAGCTGTTTTTT.

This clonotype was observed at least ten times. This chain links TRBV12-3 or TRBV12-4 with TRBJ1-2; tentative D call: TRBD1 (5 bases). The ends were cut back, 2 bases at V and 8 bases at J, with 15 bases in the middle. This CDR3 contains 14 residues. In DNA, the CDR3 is TGTGCCAGCAGTTTATTAACCGGGGCAGGCGGCTACACCTTC. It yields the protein CASSLLTGAGGYTF.

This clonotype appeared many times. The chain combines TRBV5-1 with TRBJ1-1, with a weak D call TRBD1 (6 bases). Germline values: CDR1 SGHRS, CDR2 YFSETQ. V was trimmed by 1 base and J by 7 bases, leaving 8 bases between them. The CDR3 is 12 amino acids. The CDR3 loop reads CASSLTGLEAFF. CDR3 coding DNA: TGCGCCAGCAGCTTGACAGGGCTTGAAGCTTTCTTT.

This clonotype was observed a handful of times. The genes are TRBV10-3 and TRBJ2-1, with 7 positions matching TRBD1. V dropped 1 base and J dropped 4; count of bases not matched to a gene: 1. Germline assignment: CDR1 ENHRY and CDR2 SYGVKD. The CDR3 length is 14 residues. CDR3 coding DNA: TGTGCCATCAGTGAGTTGGGACAGTACAATGAGCAGTTCTTC. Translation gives CAISELGQYNEQFF.

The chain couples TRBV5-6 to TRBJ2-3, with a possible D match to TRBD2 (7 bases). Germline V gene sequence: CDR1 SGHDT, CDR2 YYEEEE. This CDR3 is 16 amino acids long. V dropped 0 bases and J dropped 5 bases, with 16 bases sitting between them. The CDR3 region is CASSLARGASKDTQYF. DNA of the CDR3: TGTGCCAGCAGCTTGGCTCGGGGGGCCTCCAAAGATACGCAGTATTTT. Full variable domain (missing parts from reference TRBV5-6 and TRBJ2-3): DAGVTQSPTHLIKTRGQQVTLRCSPKSGHDTVSWYQQALGQGPQFIFQYYEEEERQRGNFPDRFSGHQFPNYSSELNVNALLLGDSALYLCASSLARGASKDTQYFGPGTRLTVL.

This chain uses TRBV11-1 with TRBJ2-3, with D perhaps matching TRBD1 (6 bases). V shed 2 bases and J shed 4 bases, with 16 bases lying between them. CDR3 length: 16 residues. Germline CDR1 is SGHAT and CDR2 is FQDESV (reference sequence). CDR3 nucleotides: TGTGCCAGCAGCTTAAACGTGGGGGCCCAGGCAGATACGCAGTATTTT. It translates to CASSLNVGAQADTQYF. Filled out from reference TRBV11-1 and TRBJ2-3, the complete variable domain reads EAEVAQSPRYKITEKSQAVAFWCDPISGHATLYWYRQILGQGPELLVQFQDESVVDDSQLPKDRFSAERLKGVDSTLKIQPAELGDSAMYLCASSLNVGAQADTQYFGPGTRLTVL.

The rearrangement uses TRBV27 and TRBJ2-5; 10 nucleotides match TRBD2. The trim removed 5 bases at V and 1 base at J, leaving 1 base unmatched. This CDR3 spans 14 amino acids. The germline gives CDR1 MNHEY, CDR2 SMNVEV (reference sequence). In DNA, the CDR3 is TGTGCCAGCAGTAGCGGGGGGGCCCAAGAGACCCAGTACTTC. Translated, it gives CASSSGGAQETQYF.